This TCR beta chain was observed in a study of graft-versus-host responses after intestinal transplantation (dated by TCRdb to about 2021). At the level of the whole study: Recipients received multivisceral, liver-intestinal, or isolated intestinal transplants. Every recipient was given anti-thymocyte globulin induction, followed by roughly 3 years of maintenance tacrolimus and steroids. Graft-versus-host and host-versus-graft alloreactive T cell clones were tracked in the graft, circulation and bone marrow after intestinal transplantation using bulk TCR-beta CDR3 sequencing. Alloreactive clones were identified by sequencing pre-transplant mixed lymphocyte reaction products and comparing these products with unstimulated pre-transplant donor and recipient T cells. Of the roughly 24 intestinal transplant recipients enrolled in the cohort, one of whom was a retransplant, a few patients without pretransplant specimens were excluded. Donor T cell macrochimerism was defined as a peak of at least 4% donor T cells among recipient peripheral blood mononuclear cells. Rather than going through the commercial service, samples from three later patients were sequenced in-house on an Illumina MiSeq and processed with MiXCR. The study at large found these results: Patients with donor T cell macrochimerism had high GvH to HvG T cell clonal ratios in their allografts. Peak levels of circulating GvH clones were associated with declines in HvG clones early after transplant. The conclusions were limited by the relatively low number and heterogeneity of the intestinal transplant patients. GvH clones turned up in recipient bone marrow, with some appearing earlier in ileal mucosa or blood, a pattern consistent with an intestinal mucosal origin.

The CDR3 starts with the cysteine, ends with the phenylalanine, and has 16 residues. The kept DNA is CDR3 alone, 48 bases in frame from the first base. From a lookup of the germline V gene (reference sequence), CDR1 and CDR2 are MNHEY and SMNVEV. The V end gives up 5 bases and the J end 7 bases, leaving 10 bases in the junction not matched to a gene. Receptors were amplified or captured by the immunoSEQ multiplex PCR assay. For most patients, genomic DNA was isolated with the Qiagen DNeasy Blood and Tissue Kit and sent frozen to Adaptive Biotechnologies for TCR sequencing. High-throughput TCR-beta CDR3 sequencing of genomic DNA from most patients was performed by Adaptive Biotechnologies. As for the original processing: Adaptive's ImmunoSEQ software supplied the TCR sequencing data for 15 to 20 patients, while MiXCR and VDJtools were used to process three other patients. To correct CD4 versus CD8 sorting errors, sequences present in both subsets at a frequency ratio below 5:1 were removed. CDR3 nucleotide sequences shared by donor and recipient were removed because the origin of these sequences could not be assigned. Alloreactive clones required at least 2-fold expansion over unstimulated cells and minimum CFSE-low frequency of 0.002% (template counts) or 0.001% (read counts). Clones detected in sequenced pre-transplant spleen, lymph node, or MLR CFSE-low populations of the donor or recipient were defined as mappable. Cumulative frequency of alloreactive clones was calculated as a percentage of all sequences weighted by copy number. TCRdb's version of the immuneACCESS table is confined to in-frame rearrangements and falls short of the full clone set. An unresolved V gene accounts for under half of the shortfall where checked; the remainder is of unknown origin. V and J calls and clone size are as listed in that table; D and trimming were resolved from the DNA. The table for this sample lists fewer than 65,000 clones; roughly 90% of them were counted only once. The ten most abundant clones make up 0.55% to 0.65% of the sample.

Explained via the paper, the time point label denotes: cells obtained before transplantation from donor or recipient. CD3+CD4+ and CD3+CD8+ populations were FACS-sorted from unstimulated pre-transplant donor and recipient cells taken from spleen or lymph nodes. Of note for this clone: Its antigen has not been determined. Base-call qualities are not available, and no considerably larger clone is one nucleotide away.

The sample in question was unstimulated CD4+ T cells sorted from spleen or lymph node cells, obtained before transplant. The rearrangement combines TRBV27 with TRBJ2-7, with 14 bases in between that match TRBD2. This receptor was identified in a human donor who was the organ donor for an intestinal transplant. The bases read TGTGCCAGCAGTAGGACTAGCGGGAGGAGATCGGGTGAGCAGTACTTC. It translates as CASSRTSGRRSGEQYF.